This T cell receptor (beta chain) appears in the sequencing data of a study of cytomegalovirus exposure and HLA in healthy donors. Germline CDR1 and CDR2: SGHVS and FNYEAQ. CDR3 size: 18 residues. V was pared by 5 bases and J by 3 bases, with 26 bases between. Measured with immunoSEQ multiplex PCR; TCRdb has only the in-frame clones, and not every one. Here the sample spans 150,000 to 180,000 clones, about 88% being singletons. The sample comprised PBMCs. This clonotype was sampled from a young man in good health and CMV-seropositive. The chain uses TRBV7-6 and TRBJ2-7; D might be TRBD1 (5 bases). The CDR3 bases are TGTGCCAGCAGCCGCAGGGTTATGAACTTCCCCTACTACTACGAGCAGTACTTC. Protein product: CASSRRVMNFPYYYEQYF.